The 18 T cell receptor beta chains given below trace back to one sample, sequenced in a study of blood T cell repertoires in COVID-19. Assay: immunoSEQ multiplex PCR; the TCRdb copy retains only in-frame clones and omits some. Altogether 250,000 to 350,000 clones are present, approximately 86% being singletons, with the ten largest covering roughly 2%. The sample taken for sequencing was peripheral blood. The receptors shown here come from a man in his late teens or twenties with active or convalescent COVID-19.

J is TRBJ2-7 and V is TRBV28, with 9 bases aligning to TRBD1. The CDR3 loop spans 13 amino acids. The J segment lost 11 bases and the V segment lost 3 bases, leaving 8 bases of the junction unmatched. Germline V gene lookup returns CDR1 MDHEN and CDR2 SYDVKM. CDR3 loop: CASSFLLGQGKYF. Written as DNA, the CDR3 is TGTGCCAGCAGTTTCCTACTAGGACAGGGGAAGTACTTC.

V usage is TRBV6-2 or TRBV6-3 and J usage is TRBJ2-5; D is unresolved. V lost 5 bases, J lost 5 bases, and 9 bases lay in between. Per germline, CDR1 MNHEY and CDR2 SVGEGT. The CDR3 totals 12 residues. CDR3 in amino acids: CASSLGDETQYF. In DNA, the CDR3 is TGTGCCAGCAGTCTGGGCGATGAGACCCAGTACTTC.

V usage is TRBV18 and J usage is TRBJ1-2; maybe TRBD1 (5 bases). The CDR3 consists of 14 residues. The V gene's germline CDR1 is KGHSH and CDR2 LQKENI. V lost 5 bases and J lost 6, with 16 bases in between. This CDR3 reads CASSTSGGVDGYTF. As DNA, the CDR3 is TGTGCCAGCTCAACCTCCGGGGGGGTTGATGGCTACACCTTC.

This rearrangement joins TRBV7-2 to TRBJ2-2, with TRBD1 as a possible D gene (5 bases). Germline assignment: CDR1 SGHTA and CDR2 FQGNSA. The germline V and J ends were trimmed by 1 base and 4 bases, with 10 bases remaining between them. The CDR3 runs 15 residues. CDR3 sequence reads: CASSLGPGPTGELFF. Here the CDR3 DNA reads TGTGCCAGCAGCTTAGGTCCAGGGCCCACCGGGGAGCTGTTTTTT.

The genes are TRBV6-4 and TRBJ1-1, with 9 bases matching TRBD1. V shed 4 bases and J 5 bases; nucleotides not matched to a gene: 2. Looked up from germline, CDR1 is MRHNA and CDR2 is SNTAGT. The CDR3 extends over 13 amino acids. The CDR3 DNA follows: TGTGCCAGCAGTGTCGACAGGGGGACTGAAGCTTTCTTT. This encodes CASSVDRGTEAFF.

The genes are TRBV5-1 and TRBJ1-2; D is perhaps TRBD1 (5 bases). V dropped 0 bases and J dropped 7 bases, with 10 bases sitting between them. The CDR3 contains 13 residues. Germline V gene data show CDR1 as SGHRS and CDR2 as YFSETQ. The DNA for the CDR3 is TGCGCCAGCAGCTTGGCAGGGTCCGGTGGCTACACCTTC. This codes for CASSLAGSGGYTF.

The CDR3 loop reads CASSLTVGNQPQHF. The CDR3, as DNA: TGTGCCAGCAGCTTAACAGTTGGGAATCAGCCCCAGCATTTT. The chain couples TRBV7-9 to TRBJ1-5; D uncertain. CDR1 and CDR2 (germline): SEHNR, FQNEAQ (reference sequence). This CDR3 comprises 14 residues. The V gene lost 2 bases and the J gene lost 4 bases, with 9 bases spanning the gap.

The sample holds one count of this clone. The rearrangement joins TRBV20-1 to TRBJ2-3; no definite D call. Trimming pared 7 bases from V and 6 bases from J, leaving 8 bases between. There are 10 residues in the CDR3. CDR1 is DFQATT, CDR2 SNEGSKA, per germline (reference sequence). CDR3 DNA sequence: TGCAGTGTTGAAGCGGATACGCAGTATTTT. Its translation is CSVEADTQYF.

The sample holds one count of this clone. The chain employs TRBV29-1 and TRBJ1-1; perhaps TRBD1 as D (6 bases). The CDR3 sequence is 13 residues long. CDR1 and CDR2 (germline): SQVTM, ANQGSEA. V was pared by 7 bases and J by 0 bases, with 12 bases between. The CDR3 sequence is CSAQQGMNTEAFF. The DNA of the CDR3 is TGCAGCGCCCAACAGGGAATGAACACTGAAGCTTTCTTT. The full variable domain, in which reference TRBV29-1 and TRBJ1-1 provide the parts outside the CDR3, is SAVISQKPSRDICQRGTSLTIQCQVDSQVTMMFWYRQQPGQSLTLIATANQGSEATYESGFVIDKFPISRPNLTFSTLTVSNMSPEDSSIYLCSAQQGMNTEAFFGQGTRLTVV.

The chain is built from TRBV5-1 and TRBJ2-5; no definite D call. The germline gives CDR1 SGHRS, CDR2 YFSETQ. V was trimmed by 5 bases and J by 5 bases, leaving 7 bases between them. This CDR3 has 11 amino acids. CDR3 sequence: CASRIGETQYF. CDR3 coding DNA: TGCGCCAGCAGAATCGGGGAGACCCAGTACTTC.

The chain recombines TRBV19 with TRBJ2-2; 12 nucleotides line up with TRBD2. This CDR3 is 17 amino acids long. After removal of 5 bases from V and 3 bases from J, the junction contained 7 bases not matched to a gene. CDR1 and CDR2 from the germline V gene are LNHDA and SQIVND (reference sequence). CDR3 sequence: CASSVIRTSGDTGELFF. The DNA for the CDR3 is TGTGCCAGTAGTGTGATCCGGACTAGCGGGGACACCGGGGAGCTGTTTTTT.

The chain carries TRBV5-1 and TRBJ2-7; a weak D match, TRBD2 (6 bases). With 0 bases removed from V and 7 bases from J, the gap between germline ends came to 8 bases. The CDR3 contains 12 residues. Looked up from germline, CDR1 is SGHRS and CDR2 is YFSETQ. As DNA, the CDR3 is TGCGCCAGCAGCTTGGTGGGGAGGGAGCAGTACTTC. It yields the protein CASSLVGREQYF.

The V gene is TRBV2, the J gene TRBJ2-7; D gene uncertain. With 5 bases removed from V and 4 bases from J, the gap between germline ends came to 9 bases. Germline-derived CDR1 and CDR2 are SNHLY and FYNNEI. This CDR3 spans 12 amino acids. DNA for the CDR3: TGTGCCAGCAGTTTTATACAGTACGAGCAGTACTTC. Amino acid sequence: CASSFIQYEQYF.

This clone came up a few times. V usage is TRBV10-1 and J usage is TRBJ2-3, with D perhaps TRBD1 (5 bases). Germline V gene sequence: CDR1 WNHNN, CDR2 SYGVQD (reference sequence). CDR3 length: 12 residues. Trimming removed 2 bases from V and 11 bases from J, with 11 bases in between. The chain's CDR3 is CASSEPQGWQYF. The DNA for the CDR3 is TGCGCCAGCAGTGAGCCCCAGGGTTGGCAGTATTTT.

The V call is TRBV7-9, the J call TRBJ2-1, with 8 bases matching TRBD1. This CDR3 has 16 residues. CDR1 is SEHNR and CDR2 is FQNEAQ in the germline V gene (reference sequence). V was clipped by 5 bases and J by 8 bases; unmatched bases: 14. The DNA for the CDR3 is TGTGCCAGCAGCCCGAGAACCGGGACAGGCTTGGATGAGCAGTTCTTC. It translates to CASSPRTGTGLDEQFF.

The rearrangement links TRBV6-5 to TRBJ2-5; 7 bases are shared with TRBD2. Unmatched junction bases numbered 11, after V lost 2 bases and J lost 5 bases. The CDR3 has 16 residues. From germline, CDR1 is MNHEY and CDR2 SVGAGI. CDR3 DNA: TGTGCCAGCAGTTACCAGGCGGGAGTATCTGGGGAGACCCAGTACTTC. Residues: CASSYQAGVSGETQYF.

The gene calls are TRBV28 and TRBJ1-1, with D uncertain. V was pared by 3 bases and J by 1 base, with 3 bases between. Germline values: CDR1 MDHEN, CDR2 SYDVKM. CDR3 length: 12 amino acids. The CDR3 here is CASSFRNTEAFF. CDR3 nucleotides: TGTGCCAGCAGTTTTCGGAACACTGAAGCTTTCTTT.

The chain is built from TRBV11-2 and TRBJ1-5; TRBD1 is a possible D gene (6 bases). The CDR3 contains 14 residues. Germline V gene data show CDR1 as SGHAT and CDR2 as FQNNGV. The V end was cut by 1 base, the J end by 7 bases, with 11 bases between. The CDR3 region has the DNA TGTGCCAGCAGCTTAGGTGGGGGCGGGCAGCCCCAGCATTTT. Protein product: CASSLGGGGQPQHF.